This record covers a single T cell receptor (beta chain). The antigen is not known. Germline assignment: CDR1 SGHAT and CDR2 FQNNGV. V lost 2 bases, J lost 1 base, and 12 bases lay in between. The CDR3 length is 15 residues. This sample is drawn from a study of cytotoxic CD8 clonotypes in ibrutinib-treated CLL. Overall study results and limits: Baseline values of clonality outstripped age-matched healthy donors and followed circulating CD8+ T-cell counts.

Sequencing used immunoSEQ multiplex PCR; TCRdb keeps in-frame clones, though not all of them. The table includes over 110,000 clones, more than 85% detected once. The sequence came from a human donor with chronic lymphocytic leukemia. The V call is TRBV11-2, the J call TRBJ2-7, with unresolved D. Sequencing used PBMCs, obtained after 12 months of ibrutinib treatment. CDR3 sequence: CASSLTGSASYEQYF. CDR3 DNA: TGTGCCAGCAGCTTAACCGGGTCCGCTTCCTACGAGCAGTACTTC. The full variable domain, rest sourced from reference TRBV11-2 and TRBJ2-7, is EAGVAQSPRYKIIEKRQSVAFWCNPISGHATLYWYQQILGQGPKLLIQFQNNGVVDDSQLPKDRFSAERLKGVDSTLKIQPAKLEDSAVYLCASSLTGSASYEQYFGPGTRLTVT.